Each of the 6 T cell receptor beta chains below was sequenced from the same sample in a study of OX40 agonist ivuxolimab in advanced cancers. The library relied on the immunoSEQ multiplex PCR assay. The table comes from immuneACCESS by way of TCRdb, which keeps in-frame sequences with V and J called. Part of the clones is missing from these tables; in studies checked, under half for an unresolved V gene and the rest for unknown reasons. The sample table holds fewer than 30,000 clones, of which approximately 80% were seen once. The ten largest account for 32% of the sample. Here the sequenced sample was CD4+ or CD8+ T cells sorted from blood, taken in a trial of the OX40 agonist ivuxolimab. These receptors were taken from an adult with an advanced solid tumor such as melanoma, head and neck, liver or kidney cancer.

This chain uses TRBV6-1 with TRBJ2-7; TRBD2 matches 8 bases. Germline V gene data show CDR1 as MNHNS and CDR2 as SASEGT. The length of the CDR3 is 14 residues. J lost 3 bases, V lost 5 bases, and 6 bases had no gene match. The chain's CDR3 is CASSTAGGGYEQYF. The DNA for the CDR3 is TGTGCCAGCAGTACTGCGGGAGGAGGCTACGAGCAGTACTTC.

This chain uses TRBV4-1 with TRBJ2-2, with 10 bases lining up with TRBD2. Germline CDR1 and CDR2: MGHRA and YSYEKL. The CDR3 has 16 residues. Losses at the gene ends were 6 bases for V and 3 bases for J; bases not matched to a gene: 7. Written as DNA, the CDR3 is TGCGCCAGCAGTCCTAGCGGGAGAAGGGACACCGGGGAGCTGTTTTTT. It codes for CASSPSGRRDTGELFF.

J is TRBJ1-3 and V is TRBV10-3; D gene unclear. The CDR3 totals 15 residues. The germline V gene has CDR1 ENHRY and CDR2 SYGVKD. Trimming removed 2 bases from V and 1 base from J, with 9 bases in between. CDR3 bases: TGTGCCATCAGTGAGATCGAGGGATCTGGAAACACCATATATTTT. As protein: CAISEIEGSGNTIYF.

This chain connects TRBV29-1 to TRBJ2-3, with D perhaps given as TRBD1 or TRBD2 (5 bases each). Per germline, CDR1 SQVTM and CDR2 ANQGSEA. This CDR3 is built from 14 residues. Trimming left V 7 bases short and J 4 bases short, with 18 bases between. CDR3 residues: CSADRGESPDTQYF. The CDR3 coding sequence is TGCAGCGCCGACAGAGGGGAGTCCCCAGATACGCAGTATTTT.

The rearrangement uses TRBV27 and TRBJ2-5; no clear D. The DNA end lines up better with TRBJ2-7; the J call may be wrong. The CDR3 runs to 13 residues. Per the germline V gene, CDR1 is MNHEY and CDR2 is SMNVEV (reference sequence). In nucleotides, the CDR3 is TGTGCCAGCAGCCCATTGCCCCCTTACGAGCAGTACTTC. Translating it yields CASSPLPPYEQYF.

This sequence joins TRBV9 and TRBJ2-2; possibly TRBD1 for D (6 bases). The germline V gene encodes CDR1 SGDLS and CDR2 YYNGEE. The CDR3 has 16 amino acids. V lost 4 bases, J lost 1 base, and 14 bases lay in between. CDR3 sequence (DNA): TGTGCCAGCAGCTGGGACCGGGACAAGAACACCGGGGAGCTGTTTTTT. Encoded protein: CASSWDRDKNTGELFF. Complete variable domain (other parts from reference TRBV9 and TRBJ2-2): DSGVTQTPKHLITATGQRVTLRCSPRSGDLSVYWYQQSLDQGLQFLIQYYNGEERAKGNILERFSAQQFPDLHSELNLSSLELGDSALYFCASSWDRDKNTGELFFGEGSRLTVL.